This T cell receptor (beta chain) derives from a study of graft-versus-host responses after intestinal transplantation. Across the whole study: Tacrolimus plus steroids were given to all recipients for about 3 years, preceded by anti-thymocyte globulin induction. Study results and limitations: Among recipient marrow samples, GvH clones were found; some appeared first in ileum or blood. Early after transplant, HvG clones declined as circulating GvH clones peaked.

For this clone: No antigen is known for it.

The table came from immunoSEQ multiplex PCR; TCRdb's copy has only in-frame clones and leaves some out. The sample contains 85,000 to 110,000 clones, 90% to 95% of which appear only once. CDR3 length: 14 residues. Germline-derived CDR1 and CDR2 are MGHRA and YSYEKL. V lost 1 base to trimming and J lost 4 bases, with 7 bases between them. The TCR originated in a human donor who received an intestinal transplant. The sequenced sample was unstimulated CD8+ T cells sorted from spleen or lymph node cells, obtained before intestinal transplant. The rearrangement links TRBV4-1 to TRBJ2-2; D is possibly TRBD1 (6 bases). The CDR3: CASSQVGGTGELFF. In nucleotides, the CDR3 is TGCGCCAGCAGCCAAGTAGGGGGCACCGGGGAGCTGTTTTTT.